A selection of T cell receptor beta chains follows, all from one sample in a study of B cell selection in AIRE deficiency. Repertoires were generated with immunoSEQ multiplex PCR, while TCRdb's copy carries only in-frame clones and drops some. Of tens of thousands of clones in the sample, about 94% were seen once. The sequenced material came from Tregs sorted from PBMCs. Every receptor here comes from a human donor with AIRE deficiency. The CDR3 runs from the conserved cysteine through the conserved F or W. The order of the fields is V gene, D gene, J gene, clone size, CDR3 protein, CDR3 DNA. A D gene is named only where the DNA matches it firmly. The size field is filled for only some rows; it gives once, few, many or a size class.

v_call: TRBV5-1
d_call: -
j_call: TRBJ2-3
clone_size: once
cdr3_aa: CASSLLPVPDTQYF
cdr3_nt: TGCGCCAGCAGCTTGCTTCCGGTCCCAGATACGCAGTATTTT

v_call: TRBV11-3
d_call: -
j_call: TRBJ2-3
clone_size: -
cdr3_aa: CASSLGTGTDTQYF
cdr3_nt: TGTGCCAGCAGCTTAGGGACAGGCACAGATACGCAGTATTTT

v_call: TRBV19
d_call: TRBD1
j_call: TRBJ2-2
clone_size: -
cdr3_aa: CASEGPRTGGIAGELFF
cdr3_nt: TGTGCCAGTGAAGGACCGAGGACAGGGGGCATTGCCGGGGAGCTGTTTTTT

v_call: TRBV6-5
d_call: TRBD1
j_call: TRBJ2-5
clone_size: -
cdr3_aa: CASSYIWGQSLGTQYF
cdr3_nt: TGTGCCAGCAGTTACATTTGGGGACAGTCACTCGGGACCCAGTACTTC

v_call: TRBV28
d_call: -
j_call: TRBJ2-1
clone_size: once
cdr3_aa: CASSAATGTSYNEQFF
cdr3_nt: TGTGCCAGCAGCGCGGCCACAGGGACTTCCTACAATGAGCAGTTCTTC

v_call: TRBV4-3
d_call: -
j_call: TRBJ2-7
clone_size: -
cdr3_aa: CASSQGLTQRFGQYF
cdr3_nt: TGCGCCAGCAGCCAAGGACTGACTCAGAGGTTCGGGCAGTACTTC

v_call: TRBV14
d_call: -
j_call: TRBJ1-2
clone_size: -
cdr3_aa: CASSQGGLGYGYTF
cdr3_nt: TGTGCCAGCAGCCAAGGGGGTCTCGGCTATGGCTACACCTTC

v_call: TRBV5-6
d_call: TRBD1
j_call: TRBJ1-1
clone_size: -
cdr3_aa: CASSSFFRGQGYTEAFF
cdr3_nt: TGTGCCAGCAGCTCGTTCTTCAGGGGGCAAGGGTACACTGAAGCTTTCTTT

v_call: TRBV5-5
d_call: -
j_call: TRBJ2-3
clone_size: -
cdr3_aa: CASNGVSTDTQYF
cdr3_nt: TGTGCCAGCAACGGAGTTAGCACAGATACGCAGTATTTT

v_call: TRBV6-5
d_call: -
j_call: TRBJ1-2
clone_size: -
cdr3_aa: CASSYSHRVNYGYTF
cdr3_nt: TGTGCCAGCAGTTACTCCCACAGGGTTAACTATGGCTACACCTTC

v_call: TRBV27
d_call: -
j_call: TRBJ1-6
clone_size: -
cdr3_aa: CASSLSFPNSPLHF
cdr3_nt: TGTGCCAGCAGTTTATCGTTCCCAAATTCACCCCTCCACTTT

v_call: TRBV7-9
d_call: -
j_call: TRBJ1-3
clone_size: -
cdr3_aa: CASNPGHGFGNTIYF
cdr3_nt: TGTGCCAGCAACCCGGGACACGGTTTTGGGAACACCATATATTTT

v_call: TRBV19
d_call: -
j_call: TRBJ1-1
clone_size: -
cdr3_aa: CASTGLAGVMNTEAFF
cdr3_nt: TGCGCCAGTACGGGGTTGGCGGGGGTCATGAACACTGAAGCTTTCTTT

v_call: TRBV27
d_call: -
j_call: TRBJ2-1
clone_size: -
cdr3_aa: CASSLEGAYYNEQFF
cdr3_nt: TGTGCCAGCAGTTTAGAAGGGGCTTACTACAATGAGCAGTTCTTC

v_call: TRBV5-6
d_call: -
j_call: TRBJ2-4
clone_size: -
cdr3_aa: CASSPFRDNWDIQYF
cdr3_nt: TGTGCCAGCAGCCCCTTCCGGGACAACTGGGACATTCAGTACTTC

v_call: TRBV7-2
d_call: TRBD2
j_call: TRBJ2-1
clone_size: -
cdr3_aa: CASSPRLAGGPSEQFF
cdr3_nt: TGTGCCAGCAGCCCGAGACTAGCGGGAGGGCCGTCTGAGCAGTTCTTC

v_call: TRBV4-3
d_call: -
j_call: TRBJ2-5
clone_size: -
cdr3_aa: CASSQDYSGVKTQYF
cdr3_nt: TGCGCCAGCAGCCAAGATTACTCAGGGGTGAAGACCCAGTACTTC

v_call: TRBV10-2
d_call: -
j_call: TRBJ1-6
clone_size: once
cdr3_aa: CASSVDSYNSPLHF
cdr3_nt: TGCGCCAGCAGTGTGGACAGCTATAATTCACCCCTCCACTTT

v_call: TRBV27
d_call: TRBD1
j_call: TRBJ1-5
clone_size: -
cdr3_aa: CASSFQGADQPQHF
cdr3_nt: TGTGCCAGCAGTTTTCAGGGGGCCGATCAGCCCCAGCATTTT

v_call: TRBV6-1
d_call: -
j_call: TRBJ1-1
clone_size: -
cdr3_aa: CASSEVGVRENTEAFF
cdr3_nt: TGTGCCAGCAGTGAAGTGGGGGTAAGAGAGAACACTGAAGCTTTCTTT

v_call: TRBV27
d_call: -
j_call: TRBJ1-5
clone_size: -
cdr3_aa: CASGVYNSNQPQHF
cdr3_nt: TGTGCCAGCGGGGTGTATAATAGCAATCAGCCCCAGCATTTT

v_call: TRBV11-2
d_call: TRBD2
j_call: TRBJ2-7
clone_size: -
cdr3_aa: CASSLVASGSGEQYF
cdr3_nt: TGTGCCAGCAGCTTAGTAGCTAGCGGGAGTGGCGAGCAGTACTTC

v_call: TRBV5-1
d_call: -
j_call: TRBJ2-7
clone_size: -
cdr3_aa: CASSLRDISYEQYF
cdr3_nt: TGCGCCAGCAGCTTAAGGGACATTTCCTACGAGCAGTACTTC

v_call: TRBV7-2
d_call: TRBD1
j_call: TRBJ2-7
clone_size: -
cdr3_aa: CASSLGPGQGAYEQYF
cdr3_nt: TGTGCCAGCAGCTTAGGACCGGGACAGGGGGCCTACGAGCAGTACTTC

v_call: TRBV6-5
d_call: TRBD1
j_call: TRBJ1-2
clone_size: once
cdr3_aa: CASRRSSQGSGYTF
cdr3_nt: TGTGCCAGCAGACGAAGCTCACAGGGGAGTGGCTACACCTTC

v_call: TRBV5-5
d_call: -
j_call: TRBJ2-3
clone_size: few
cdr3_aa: CASSSLGGLGTDTQYF
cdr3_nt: TGTGCCAGCAGCTCCCTGGGGGGACTTGGCACAGATACGCAGTATTTT

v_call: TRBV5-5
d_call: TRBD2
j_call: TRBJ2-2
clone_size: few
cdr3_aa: CASSLFDRPLAGGGELFF
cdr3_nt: TGTGCCAGCAGCTTGTTCGATCGTCCCCTAGCGGGGGGCGGGGAGCTGTTTTTT

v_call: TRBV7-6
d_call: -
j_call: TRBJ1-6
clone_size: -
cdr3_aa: CASSLDPGGYNSPLHF
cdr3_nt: TGTGCCAGCAGCTTAGACCCGGGGGGCTATAATTCACCCCTCCACTTT

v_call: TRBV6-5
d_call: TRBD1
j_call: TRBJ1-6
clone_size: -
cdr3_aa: CASSYSGQENSPLHF
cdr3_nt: TGTGCCAGCAGTTACTCGGGACAGGAGAATTCACCCCTCCACTTT

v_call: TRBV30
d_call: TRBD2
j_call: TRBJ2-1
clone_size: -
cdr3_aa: CAWSTGLRAGPSFF
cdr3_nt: TGTGCCTGGAGTACGGGGCTCCGAGCGGGACCATCTTTCTTC

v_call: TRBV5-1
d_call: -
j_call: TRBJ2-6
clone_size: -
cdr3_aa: CASRTHKSSGANVLTF
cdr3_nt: TGCGCCAGCAGGACTCACAAAAGCTCTGGGGCCAACGTCCTGACTTTC

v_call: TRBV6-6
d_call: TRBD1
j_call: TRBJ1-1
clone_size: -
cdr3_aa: CASSSPDRGNTEAFF
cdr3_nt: TGTGCCAGCAGTTCCCCGGACAGGGGGAACACTGAAGCTTTCTTT

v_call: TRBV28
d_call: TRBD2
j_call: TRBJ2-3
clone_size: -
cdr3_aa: CASRTSGSAGDTQYF
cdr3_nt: TGTGCCAGCAGGACTAGCGGGTCGGCCGGGGATACGCAGTATTTT

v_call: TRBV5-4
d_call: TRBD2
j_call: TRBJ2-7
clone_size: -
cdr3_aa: CASSLSGSSYEQYF
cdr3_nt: TGCGCCAGCAGCCTCAGCGGGAGCTCCTACGAGCAGTACTTC

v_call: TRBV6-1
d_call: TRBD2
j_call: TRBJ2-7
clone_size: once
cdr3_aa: CASSDNVRLAGGYEQYF
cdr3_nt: TGTGCCAGCAGTGATAATGTAAGACTAGCGGGGGGCTACGAGCAGTACTTC

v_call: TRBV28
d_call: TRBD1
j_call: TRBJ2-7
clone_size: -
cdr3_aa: CASRPTGTVTYEQYF
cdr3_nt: TGTGCCAGCCGCCCGACAGGGACCGTTACCTACGAGCAGTACTTC

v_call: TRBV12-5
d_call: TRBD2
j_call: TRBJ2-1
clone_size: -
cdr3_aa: CASSTSGSNNEQFF
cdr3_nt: TGTGCTAGCTCCACTAGCGGGAGTAACAATGAGCAGTTCTTC

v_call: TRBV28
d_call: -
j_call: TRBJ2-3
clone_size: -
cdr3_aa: CASSFPPGTGTDTQYF
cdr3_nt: TGTGCCAGCAGTTTCCCCCCCGGGACGGGCACAGATACGCAGTATTTT

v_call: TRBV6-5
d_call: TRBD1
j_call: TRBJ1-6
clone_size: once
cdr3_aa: CASSSGTGLYNSPLHF
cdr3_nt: TGTGCCAGCAGTTCTGGGACAGGACTTTATAATTCACCCCTCCACTTT

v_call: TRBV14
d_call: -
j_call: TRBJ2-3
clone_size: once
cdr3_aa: CASLFRRTEEVDTQYF
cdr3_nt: TGTGCCAGTCTTTTCCGAAGGACAGAGGAGGTAGATACGCAGTATTTT

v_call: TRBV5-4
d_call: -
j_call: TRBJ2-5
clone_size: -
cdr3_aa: CATRAELETQYF
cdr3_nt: TGTGCCACCAGAGCGGAACTAGAGACCCAGTACTTC

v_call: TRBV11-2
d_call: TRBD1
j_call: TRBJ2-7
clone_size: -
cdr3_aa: CASSLAGQVAQYF
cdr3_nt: TGTGCCAGCAGCTTAGCAGGACAGGTCGCGCAGTACTTC

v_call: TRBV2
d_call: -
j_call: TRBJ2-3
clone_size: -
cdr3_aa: CASSEGKGDGRTDTQYF
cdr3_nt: TGTGCCAGCAGTGAAGGAAAAGGGGACGGACGCACAGATACGCAGTATTTT

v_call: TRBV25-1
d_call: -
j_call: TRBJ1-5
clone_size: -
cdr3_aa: CASRQGNQPQHF
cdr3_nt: TGTGCCAGCAGACAGGGCAATCAGCCCCAGCATTTT

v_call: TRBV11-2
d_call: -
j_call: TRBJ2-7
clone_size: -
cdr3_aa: CASSEISYEQYF
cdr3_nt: TGTGCCAGCAGTGAAATTTCCTACGAGCAGTACTTC

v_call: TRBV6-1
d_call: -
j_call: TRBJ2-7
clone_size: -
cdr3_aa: CASRLGTLEQYF
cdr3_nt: TGTGCCAGCAGGTTAGGGACACTCGAGCAGTACTTC

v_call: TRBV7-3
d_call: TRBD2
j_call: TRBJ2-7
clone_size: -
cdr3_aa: CASSLSREDRQYF
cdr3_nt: TGTGCCAGCAGCTTAAGTCGGGAGGATCGGCAGTACTTC

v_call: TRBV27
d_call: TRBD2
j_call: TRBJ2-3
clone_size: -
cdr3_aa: CASSTLGSGTDTQYF
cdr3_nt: TGTGCCAGCAGTACCCTGGGTAGCGGGACAGATACGCAGTATTTT